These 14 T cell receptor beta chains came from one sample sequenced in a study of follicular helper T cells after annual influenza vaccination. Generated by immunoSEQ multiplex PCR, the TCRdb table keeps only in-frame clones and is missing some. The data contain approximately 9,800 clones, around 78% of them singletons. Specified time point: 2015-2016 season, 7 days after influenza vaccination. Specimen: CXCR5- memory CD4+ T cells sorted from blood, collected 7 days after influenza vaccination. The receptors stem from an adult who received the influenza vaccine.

The CDR3 spells CASSLRLAGSGELFF. CDR3 bases: TGTGCCAGCAGCTTAAGGCTAGCGGGCTCCGGGGAGCTGTTTTTT. V usage is TRBV7-3 and J usage is TRBJ2-2; 8 bases agree with TRBD2. CDR3 length: 15 amino acids. Germline-derived CDR1 and CDR2 are SGHTA and FQGTGA. The V segment lost 1 base and the J segment 6 bases; nucleotides outside the gene matches: 4.

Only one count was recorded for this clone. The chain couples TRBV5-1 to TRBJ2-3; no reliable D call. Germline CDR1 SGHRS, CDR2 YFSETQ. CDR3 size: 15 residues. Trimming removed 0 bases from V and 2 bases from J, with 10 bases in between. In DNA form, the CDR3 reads TGCGCCAGCAGCTTGGGGGCCCCCCCCACAGATACGCAGTATTTT. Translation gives CASSLGAPPTDTQYF.

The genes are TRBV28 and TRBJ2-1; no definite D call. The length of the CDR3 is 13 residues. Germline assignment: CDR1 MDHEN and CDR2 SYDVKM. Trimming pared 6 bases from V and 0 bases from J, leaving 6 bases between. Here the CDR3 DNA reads TGTGCCAGCAGAGTTCACTCCTACAATGAGCAGTTCTTC. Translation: CASRVHSYNEQFF.

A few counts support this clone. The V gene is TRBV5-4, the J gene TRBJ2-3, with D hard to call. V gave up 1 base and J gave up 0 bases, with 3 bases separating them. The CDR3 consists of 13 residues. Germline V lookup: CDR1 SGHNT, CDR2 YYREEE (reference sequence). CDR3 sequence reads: CASSLMSTDTQYF. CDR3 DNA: TGTGCCAGCAGCTTGATGAGCACAGATACGCAGTATTTT.

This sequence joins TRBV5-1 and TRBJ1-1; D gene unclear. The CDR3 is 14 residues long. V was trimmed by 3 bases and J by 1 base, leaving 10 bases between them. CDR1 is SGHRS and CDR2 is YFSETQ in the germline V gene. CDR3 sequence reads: CASSSGPRNTEAFF. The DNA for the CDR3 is TGCGCCAGCAGCTCCGGACCCAGGAACACTGAAGCTTTCTTT.

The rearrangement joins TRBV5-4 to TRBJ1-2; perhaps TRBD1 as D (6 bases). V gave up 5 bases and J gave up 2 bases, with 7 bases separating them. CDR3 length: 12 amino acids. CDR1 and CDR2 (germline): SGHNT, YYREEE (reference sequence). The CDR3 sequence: CASRGGNYGYTF. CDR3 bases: TGTGCCAGCAGAGGGGGAAACTATGGCTACACCTTC.

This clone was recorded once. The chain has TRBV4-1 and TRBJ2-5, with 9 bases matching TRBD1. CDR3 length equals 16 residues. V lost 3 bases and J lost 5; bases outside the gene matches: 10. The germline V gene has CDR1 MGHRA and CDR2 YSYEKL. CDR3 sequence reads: CASSHTPGQGGETQYF. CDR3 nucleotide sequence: TGCGCCAGCAGCCATACCCCGGGACAGGGCGGTGAGACCCAGTACTTC.

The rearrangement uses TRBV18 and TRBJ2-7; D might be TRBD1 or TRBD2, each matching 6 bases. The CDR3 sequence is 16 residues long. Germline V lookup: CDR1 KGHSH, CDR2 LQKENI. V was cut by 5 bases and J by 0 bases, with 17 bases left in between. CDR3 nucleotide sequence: TGTGCCAGCTCAAGGTCGGGGGCCATTAGCTCCTACGAGCAGTACTTC. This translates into CASSRSGAISSYEQYF.

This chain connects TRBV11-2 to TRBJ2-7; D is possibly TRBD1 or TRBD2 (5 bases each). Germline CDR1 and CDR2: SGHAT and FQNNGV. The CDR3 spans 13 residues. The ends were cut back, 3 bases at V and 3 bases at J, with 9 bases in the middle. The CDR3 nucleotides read TGTGCCAGCAGCTTGGGACCCTACTACGAGCAGTACTTC. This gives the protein CASSLGPYYEQYF.

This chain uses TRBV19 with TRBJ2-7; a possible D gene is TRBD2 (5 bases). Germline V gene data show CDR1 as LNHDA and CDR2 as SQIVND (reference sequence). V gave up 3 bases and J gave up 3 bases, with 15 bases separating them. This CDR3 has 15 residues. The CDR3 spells CASSIRLAPIYEQYF. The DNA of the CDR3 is TGTGCCAGTAGTATTAGGCTAGCACCCATCTACGAGCAGTACTTC. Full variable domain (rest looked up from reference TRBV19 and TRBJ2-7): DGGITQSPKYLFRKEGQNVTLSCEQNLNHDAMYWYRQDPGQGLRLIYYSQIVNDFQKGDIAEGYSVSREKKESFPLTVTSAQKNPTAFYLCASSIRLAPIYEQYFGPGTRLTVT.

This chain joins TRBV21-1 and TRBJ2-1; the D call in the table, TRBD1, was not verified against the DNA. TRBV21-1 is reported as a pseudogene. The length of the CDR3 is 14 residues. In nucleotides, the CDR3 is TGTGCCAGCAGCAAATCGTTCCCAGGGTACGAGCAGTTCTTC. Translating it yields CASSKSFPGYEQFF.

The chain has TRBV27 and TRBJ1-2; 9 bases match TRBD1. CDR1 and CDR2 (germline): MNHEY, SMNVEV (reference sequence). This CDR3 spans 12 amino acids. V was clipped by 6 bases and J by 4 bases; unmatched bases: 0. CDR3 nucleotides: TGTGCCAGCAGGACAGGGGGCTATGGCTACACCTTC. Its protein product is CASRTGGYGYTF.

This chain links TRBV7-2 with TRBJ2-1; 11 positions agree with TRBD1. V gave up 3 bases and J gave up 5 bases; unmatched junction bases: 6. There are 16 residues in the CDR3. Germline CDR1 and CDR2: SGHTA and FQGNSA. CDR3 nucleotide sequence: TGTGCCAGCAGCTTCCGGACAGGGGGCTATAACAATGAGCAGTTCTTC. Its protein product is CASSFRTGGYNNEQFF.

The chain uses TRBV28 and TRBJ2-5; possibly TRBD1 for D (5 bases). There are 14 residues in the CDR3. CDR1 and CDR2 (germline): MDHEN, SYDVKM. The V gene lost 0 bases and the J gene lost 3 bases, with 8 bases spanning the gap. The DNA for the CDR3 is TGTGCCAGCAGTTTATGGGAAGGGGAAGAGACCCAGTACTTC. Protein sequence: CASSLWEGEETQYF.